This TCR beta chain derives from a study of siplizumab effects on memory and regulatory T cells. Across a few donor pairs, the naive, memory, effector memory and TEMRA subsets were sequenced without stimulation. The V gene's germline CDR1 is SNHLY and CDR2 FYNNEI. The CDR3 runs 12 residues. Trimming took 6 bases from V and 4 from J, leaving 7 bases between them. This clone turned up a few times. Its target is unknown. Clones were sequenced by immunoSEQ multiplex PCR, and TCRdb holds only the in-frame ones, with some missing. This sample has over 85,000 clones, with more than 95% found just once. Findings and caveats of the study: Phenotypic classification as naive or memory proved unattainable for roughly 75-96% of proliferating CD4+ or CD8+ clones. Proliferating Tregs in siplizumab cultures were never verified as suppressive.

The sequence came from a human donor in good health. The sequenced material came from naive CD4+ T cells sorted from blood. The chain employs TRBV2 and TRBJ1-5, with D tentatively TRBD1 (5 bases). The CDR3 spells CASSAGNQPQHF. The CDR3 coding sequence is TGTGCCAGCAGCGCAGGGAATCAGCCCCAGCATTTT. Together with reference TRBV2 and TRBJ1-5, the CDR3 gives the full variable domain: EPEVTQTPSHQVTQMGQEVILRCVPISNHLYFYWYRQILGQKVEFLVSFYNNEISEKSEIFDDQFSVERPDGSNFTLKIRSTKLEDSAMYFCASSAGNQPQHFGDGTRLSIL.